The 23 T cell receptor beta chains below were found in one sample sequenced in a study of blood T cell repertoires in COVID-19 (dated by TCRdb to 2020 to 2021). The library was prepared using the immunoSEQ multiplex PCR assay. TCRdb holds this immuneACCESS table with in-frame rearrangements only. Some clones are missing; in checked studies, unresolved V genes explain under half, and the rest has no known cause. In all, the sample holds more than 95,000 clones, and approximately 90% of those were seen once. Jointly, the top ten make up 1.8% of the sample. The sequenced material came from peripheral blood. These receptors all come from a human donor with active COVID-19. The donor label of this sample is uncertain.

This clone was recorded only once. The V call is TRBV5-6, the J call TRBJ1-1; the D gene is possibly TRBD1 (5 bases). Germline CDR1 reads SGHDT; CDR2 reads YYEEEE. V shed 0 bases and J shed 12 bases, with 12 bases lying between them. This CDR3 is built from 12 residues. CDR3 DNA: TGTGCCAGCAGCTTGGCAACAGGATATCCTTTCTTT. The encoded protein is CASSLATGYPFF.

V gene TRBV6-6 combines with J gene TRBJ1-4, with 7 bases lining up with TRBD1. Germline lookup yields CDR1 MNHNY and CDR2 SVGAGI (reference sequence). The trim removed 0 bases at V and 4 bases at J, leaving 2 bases unmatched. The CDR3 spans 15 residues. In DNA form, the CDR3 reads TGTGCCAGCAGTTACTCGTGGGACAGTAATGAAAAACTGTTTTTT. Protein product: CASSYSWDSNEKLFF.

The chain recombines TRBV20-1 with TRBJ2-1, with 9 bases fitting TRBD2. Unmatched junction bases numbered 8, after V lost 3 bases and J lost 8 bases. Germline-derived CDR1 and CDR2 are DFQATT and SNEGSKA (reference sequence). This CDR3 is 14 amino acids long. The CDR3, as DNA: TGCAGTGCTAGTAGCTCTAGCGGGGCCGATGAGCAGTTCTTC. Translating it yields CSASSSSGADEQFF.

The chain has TRBV12-3 or TRBV12-4 and TRBJ1-6, with a tentative D call TRBD1 (6 bases). V was trimmed by 3 bases and J by 10 bases, leaving 10 bases between them. The CDR3 spans 13 residues. CDR3 coding DNA: TGTGCCAGCAGTTTTATAGGGGGATCACCCCTCCACTTT. Translating it yields CASSFIGGSPLHF.

V usage is TRBV5-6 and J usage is TRBJ1-5; D is uncertain. The CDR3 is made up of 13 amino acids. The V and J ends lost 2 bases and 4 bases respectively, with 7 bases between them. CDR1 and CDR2 from the germline V gene are SGHDT and YYEEEE. For the CDR3, the DNA is TGTGCCAGCAGCTTAACATCGAATCAGCCCCAGCATTTT. This sequence encodes CASSLTSNQPQHF.

CDR3 in amino acids: CASSDSGQPQHF. The DNA for the CDR3 is TGCGCCAGCAGTGATTCAGGTCAGCCCCAGCATTTT. This rearrangement joins TRBV10-1 to TRBJ1-5; D uncertain. The CDR3 contains 12 residues. Trimming removed 3 bases from V and 6 bases from J, with 6 bases in between. From germline, CDR1 is WNHNN and CDR2 SYGVQD (reference sequence).

V gene TRBV10-3 combines with J gene TRBJ1-5; D is ambiguous. CDR3 length equals 14 residues. Germline CDR1 ENHRY, CDR2 SYGVKD. Trimming pared 2 bases from V and 0 bases from J, leaving 5 bases between. CDR3 sequence reads: CAISEQYSNQPQHF. In DNA, the CDR3 is TGTGCCATCAGTGAGCAGTATAGCAATCAGCCCCAGCATTTT.

The count of this clone is one. This chain joins TRBV30 and TRBJ1-1, with D possibly TRBD1 on 5 matching bases. Germline CDR1 is GTSNPN and CDR2 is SVGIG (reference sequence). Trimming left V 4 bases short and J 2 bases short, with 8 bases between. This CDR3 region has 12 residues. The chain's CDR3 is CAWTQGNTEAFF. As DNA, the CDR3 is TGTGCCTGGACGCAGGGCAACACTGAAGCTTTCTTT.

This rearrangement joins TRBV5-6 to TRBJ2-2; D gene uncertain. V was pared by 1 base and J by 1 base, with 5 bases between. Germline CDR1 is SGHDT and CDR2 is YYEEEE. This CDR3 is 14 amino acids long. The CDR3 here is CASSLFGNTGELFF. CDR3 DNA sequence: TGTGCCAGCAGCTTGTTCGGGAACACCGGGGAGCTGTTTTTT.

The V gene is TRBV29-1, the J gene TRBJ1-2; 9 bases agree with TRBD1. Germline-derived CDR1 and CDR2 are SQVTM and ANQGSEA. With 3 bases clipped from V and 1 base from J, the junction kept 3 bases outside the gene matches. The CDR3 totals 14 residues. The chain's CDR3 is CSVEDRGINYGYTF. The CDR3 bases are TGCAGCGTTGAGGACAGGGGAATTAACTATGGCTACACCTTC. The entire variable domain, with the rest obtained from reference TRBV29-1 and TRBJ1-2, is as follows: SAVISQKPSRDICQRGTSLTIQCQVDSQVTMMFWYRQQPGQSLTLIATANQGSEATYESGFVIDKFPISRPNLTFSTLTVSNMSPEDSSIYLCSVEDRGINYGYTFGSGTRLTVV.

V and J are TRBV27 and TRBJ1-2; D possibly corresponds to TRBD1 (5 bases). CDR3 length equals 16 residues. The V and J ends lost 7 bases and 2 bases respectively, with 20 bases between them. Germline values: CDR1 MNHEY, CDR2 SMNVEV (reference sequence). The CDR3 DNA follows: TGTGCCAGCACCCAGCAGGGAGGCAGGGTAAACTATGGCTACACCTTC. It yields the protein CASTQQGGRVNYGYTF.

The chain is built from TRBV27 and TRBJ2-7, with 8 bases fitting TRBD1. Germline loops: CDR1 MNHEY, CDR2 SMNVEV (reference sequence). The CDR3 has 15 residues. V was pared by 3 bases and J by 6 bases, with 10 bases of the junction left unmatched. CDR3 DNA sequence: TGTGCCAGCAGTTTTCGGTTGACAGGGGTATTCGAGCAGTACTTC. Its protein product is CASSFRLTGVFEQYF.

Turning to this clone: The same CDR3 also results from other DNA sequences found in this sample. The V gene is TRBV7-3, the J gene TRBJ2-3; 8 positions match TRBD2. V was pared by 3 bases and J by 0 bases, with 2 bases of the junction left unmatched. This CDR3 has 15 amino acids. Germline CDR1 is SGHTA and CDR2 is FQGTGA. This chain's CDR3 is CASSLAGGSTDTQYF. CDR3 nucleotides: TGTGCCAGCAGCTTGGCGGGGGGTAGCACAGATACGCAGTATTTT.

The chain carries TRBV27 and TRBJ2-2; 9 nucleotides match TRBD2. CDR1 is MNHEY and CDR2 is SMNVEV in the germline V gene (reference sequence). The ends lost 5 bases at V and 1 base at J; junction bases unmatched: 2. The CDR3 loop spans 15 amino acids. In DNA, the CDR3 is TGTGCCAGCAGTCTACTAGCGGGGAACACCGGGGAGCTGTTTTTT. Amino acid sequence: CASSLLAGNTGELFF.

The chain carries TRBV2 and TRBJ2-3, with 15 bases identical to TRBD2. CDR1 is SNHLY and CDR2 is FYNNEI in the germline V gene. The CDR3 is made up of 17 amino acids. V was clipped by 6 bases and J by 3 bases; unmatched bases: 7. The chain's CDR3 is CASRVGLAGGRTDTQYF. DNA of the CDR3: TGTGCCAGCAGGGTCGGACTAGCGGGGGGGAGAACAGATACGCAGTATTTT.

The chain carries TRBV6-5 and TRBJ2-2, with D perhaps TRBD2 (6 bases). CDR1 and CDR2 (germline): MNHEY, SVGAGI. Trimming pared 2 bases from V and 6 bases from J, leaving 13 bases between. CDR3 length: 15 amino acids. Here the CDR3 DNA reads TGTGCCAGCAGTTACCGTGGGACTGTCGCCGGGGAGCTGTTTTTT. It is translated as CASSYRGTVAGELFF.

A note on this clone: The same CDR3 can be traced to other DNA sequences in this sample. The chain employs TRBV6-1 and TRBJ2-5; TRBD2 aligns across 11 bases. Losses at the gene ends were 2 bases for V and 2 bases for J; bases not matched to a gene: 1. This CDR3 is 15 amino acids long. CDR1 MNHNS and CDR2 SASEGT come from the germline V gene. The CDR3 loop is CASSELAGGQETQYF. As DNA, the CDR3 is TGTGCCAGCAGTGAATTAGCGGGGGGGCAAGAGACCCAGTACTTC.

In this sample, this clone turned up once. The rearrangement uses TRBV28 and TRBJ1-1; D unresolved. V gave up 3 bases and J gave up 1 base, with 9 bases separating them. The CDR3 consists of 14 residues. Looked up from germline, CDR1 is MDHEN and CDR2 is SYDVKM. For the CDR3, the DNA is TGTGCCAGCAGTTTCCGCGCGGGGAACACTGAAGCTTTCTTT. Translated: CASSFRAGNTEAFF. The full variable domain, completed using reference TRBV28 and TRBJ1-1, is DVKVTQSSRYLVKRTGEKVFLECVQDMDHENMFWYRQDPGLGLRLIYFSYDVKMKEKGDIPEGYSVSREKKERFSLILESASTNQTSMYLCASSFRAGNTEAFFGQGTRLTVV.

The J gene is TRBJ2-7, the V gene TRBV6-2 or TRBV6-3, with TRBD1 matching 9 bases. CDR3 size: 15 residues. Germline CDR1 and CDR2: MNHEY and SVGEGT. Trimming took 5 bases from V and 2 from J; bases not matched to a gene: 7. CDR3 amino acids: CASSHRQGGTYEQYF. CDR3 nucleotide sequence: TGTGCCAGCAGTCACAGACAGGGGGGGACCTACGAGCAGTACTTC.

J is TRBJ2-5 and V is TRBV6-4; 12 bases align to TRBD2. The CDR3 is 17 amino acids. The V segment lost 6 bases and the J segment 9 bases; nucleotides outside the gene matches: 17. Germline V gene lookup returns CDR1 MRHNA and CDR2 SNTAGT. The CDR3 here is CASRTSGGPRNQVPQYF. CDR3 nucleotide sequence: TGTGCCAGCAGGACTAGCGGGGGCCCTCGAAACCAAGTGCCCCAGTACTTC.

The chain's CDR3 is CASSEGSTAYEQYF. The CDR3 nucleotides are TGTGCCAGCAGTGAGGGTTCTACAGCCTACGAGCAGTACTTC. This chain links TRBV2 with TRBJ2-7; D is ambiguous. The V and J ends lost 3 bases and 2 bases respectively, with 11 bases between them. CDR1 and CDR2 from the germline V gene are SNHLY and FYNNEI. The CDR3 consists of 14 residues. Full variable domain (remainder filled in from reference TRBV2 and TRBJ2-7): EPEVTQTPSHQVTQMGQEVILRCVPISNHLYFYWYRQILGQKVEFLVSFYNNEISEKSEIFDDQFSVERPDGSNFTLKIRSTKLEDSAMYFCASSEGSTAYEQYFGPGTRLTVT.

The J gene is TRBJ1-2, the V gene TRBV6-2 or TRBV6-3; no clear D gene. V lost 2 bases and J lost 3, with 16 bases in between. Germline V gives CDR1 MNHEY, CDR2 SVGEGT. The CDR3 loop spans 16 amino acids. In DNA, the CDR3 is TGTGCCAGCAGTTACCCTCCAGCGATGCGGTACTATGGCTACACCTTC. Translated, it gives CASSYPPAMRYYGYTF.

This clone was detected only once. J is TRBJ2-3 and V is TRBV5-6, with TRBD2 as a possible D gene (5 bases). Trimming took 4 bases from V and 6 from J, leaving 27 bases between them. Germline V gene data show CDR1 as SGHDT and CDR2 as YYEEEE. This CDR3 has 18 amino acids. CDR3 DNA: TGTGCCAGCAGCCCCACGAGGGTAGGTCGCCCCCCACACGATACGCAGTATTTT. This codes for CASSPTRVGRPPHDTQYF. Based on the CDR3 plus reference TRBV5-6 and TRBJ2-3, the full variable domain is DAGVTQSPTHLIKTRGQQVTLRCSPKSGHDTVSWYQQALGQGPQFIFQYYEEEERQRGNFPDRFSGHQFPNYSSELNVNALLLGDSALYLCASSPTRVGRPPHDTQYFGPGTRLTVL.